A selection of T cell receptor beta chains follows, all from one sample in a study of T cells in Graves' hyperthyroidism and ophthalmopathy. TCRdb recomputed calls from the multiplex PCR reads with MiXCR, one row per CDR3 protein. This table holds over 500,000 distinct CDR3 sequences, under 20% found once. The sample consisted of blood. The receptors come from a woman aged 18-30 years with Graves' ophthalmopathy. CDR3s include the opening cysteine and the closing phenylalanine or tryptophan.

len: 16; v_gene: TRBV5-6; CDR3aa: CASSLVGGGPHYEQFF
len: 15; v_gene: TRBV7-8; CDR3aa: CASSLVRASNTEAFF
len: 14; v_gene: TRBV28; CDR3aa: CASSFRGLDQPQHF
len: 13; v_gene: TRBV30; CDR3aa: CAWSVVGGDGYTF
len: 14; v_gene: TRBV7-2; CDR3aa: CASSSGSINTEAFF
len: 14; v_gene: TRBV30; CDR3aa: CAWSDGQGASPLHF
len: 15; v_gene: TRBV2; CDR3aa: CASSDQGAGANVLTF
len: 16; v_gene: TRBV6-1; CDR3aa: CASRGGDRGPVTEAFF
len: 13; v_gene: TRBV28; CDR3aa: CASRDTPSTEAFF
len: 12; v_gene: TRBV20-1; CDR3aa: CSAITYNSPLHF
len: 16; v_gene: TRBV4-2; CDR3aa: CASSQEGSGGYNEQFF
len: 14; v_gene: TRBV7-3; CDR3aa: CASSLNREDHEQFF
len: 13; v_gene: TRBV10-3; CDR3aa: CAADTGFSYEQYF
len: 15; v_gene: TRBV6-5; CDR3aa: CASSYLGDSNTEAFF
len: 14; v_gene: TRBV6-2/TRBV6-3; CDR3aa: CASSYWGESTEAFF
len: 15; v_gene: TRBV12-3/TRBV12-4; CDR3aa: CASTLAGGSTDTQYF
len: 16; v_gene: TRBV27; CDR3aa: CASSEMRGPYTDTQYF
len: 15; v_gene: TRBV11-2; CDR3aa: CASSSGTGSGNTIYF
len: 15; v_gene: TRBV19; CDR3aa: CASSIGPTNTGELFF
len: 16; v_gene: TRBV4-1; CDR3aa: CASSPARGSGANVLTF
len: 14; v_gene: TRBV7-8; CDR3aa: CASVPGRNQETQYF
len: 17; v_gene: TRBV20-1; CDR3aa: CSALRVPSSVLYNEQFF
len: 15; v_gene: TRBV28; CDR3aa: CASRWDRGQGTEAFF
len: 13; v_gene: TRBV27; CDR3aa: CASRPLFDHEQFF
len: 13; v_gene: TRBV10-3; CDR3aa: CAISVGGPETQYF
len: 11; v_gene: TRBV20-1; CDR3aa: CSATGQETQYF
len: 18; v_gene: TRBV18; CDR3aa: CASSLDRGTRSSYNEQFF
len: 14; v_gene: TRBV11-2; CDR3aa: CAGHGTGGRSPLHF
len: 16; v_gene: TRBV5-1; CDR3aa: CASSKGLARGANVLTF
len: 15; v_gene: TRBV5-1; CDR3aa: CASSDWDRGKYGYTF
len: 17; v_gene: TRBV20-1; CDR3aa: CSTGVLAGGQPSDTQYF
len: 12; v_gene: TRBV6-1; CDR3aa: CASKYSGGSQFF
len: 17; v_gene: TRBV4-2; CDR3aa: CASSQTTTGDSNQPQHF
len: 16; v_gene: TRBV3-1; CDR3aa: CASSQYPRGRLYEQYF
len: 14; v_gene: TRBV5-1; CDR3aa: CASSSGSNTGELFF
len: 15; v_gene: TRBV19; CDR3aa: CASSIAPTGNTEAFF
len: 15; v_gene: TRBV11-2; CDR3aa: CASSNRGFSGNTIYF
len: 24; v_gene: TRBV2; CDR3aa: CASSAIRDSTPPKLAGESTDTQYF
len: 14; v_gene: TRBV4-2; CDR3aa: CASSHPGLGLEQYF
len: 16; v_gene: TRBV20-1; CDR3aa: CSARSPTVSAKNIQYF
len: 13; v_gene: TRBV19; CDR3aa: CASTDRGIGELFF
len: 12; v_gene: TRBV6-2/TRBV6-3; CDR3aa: CASSYGNQPQHF